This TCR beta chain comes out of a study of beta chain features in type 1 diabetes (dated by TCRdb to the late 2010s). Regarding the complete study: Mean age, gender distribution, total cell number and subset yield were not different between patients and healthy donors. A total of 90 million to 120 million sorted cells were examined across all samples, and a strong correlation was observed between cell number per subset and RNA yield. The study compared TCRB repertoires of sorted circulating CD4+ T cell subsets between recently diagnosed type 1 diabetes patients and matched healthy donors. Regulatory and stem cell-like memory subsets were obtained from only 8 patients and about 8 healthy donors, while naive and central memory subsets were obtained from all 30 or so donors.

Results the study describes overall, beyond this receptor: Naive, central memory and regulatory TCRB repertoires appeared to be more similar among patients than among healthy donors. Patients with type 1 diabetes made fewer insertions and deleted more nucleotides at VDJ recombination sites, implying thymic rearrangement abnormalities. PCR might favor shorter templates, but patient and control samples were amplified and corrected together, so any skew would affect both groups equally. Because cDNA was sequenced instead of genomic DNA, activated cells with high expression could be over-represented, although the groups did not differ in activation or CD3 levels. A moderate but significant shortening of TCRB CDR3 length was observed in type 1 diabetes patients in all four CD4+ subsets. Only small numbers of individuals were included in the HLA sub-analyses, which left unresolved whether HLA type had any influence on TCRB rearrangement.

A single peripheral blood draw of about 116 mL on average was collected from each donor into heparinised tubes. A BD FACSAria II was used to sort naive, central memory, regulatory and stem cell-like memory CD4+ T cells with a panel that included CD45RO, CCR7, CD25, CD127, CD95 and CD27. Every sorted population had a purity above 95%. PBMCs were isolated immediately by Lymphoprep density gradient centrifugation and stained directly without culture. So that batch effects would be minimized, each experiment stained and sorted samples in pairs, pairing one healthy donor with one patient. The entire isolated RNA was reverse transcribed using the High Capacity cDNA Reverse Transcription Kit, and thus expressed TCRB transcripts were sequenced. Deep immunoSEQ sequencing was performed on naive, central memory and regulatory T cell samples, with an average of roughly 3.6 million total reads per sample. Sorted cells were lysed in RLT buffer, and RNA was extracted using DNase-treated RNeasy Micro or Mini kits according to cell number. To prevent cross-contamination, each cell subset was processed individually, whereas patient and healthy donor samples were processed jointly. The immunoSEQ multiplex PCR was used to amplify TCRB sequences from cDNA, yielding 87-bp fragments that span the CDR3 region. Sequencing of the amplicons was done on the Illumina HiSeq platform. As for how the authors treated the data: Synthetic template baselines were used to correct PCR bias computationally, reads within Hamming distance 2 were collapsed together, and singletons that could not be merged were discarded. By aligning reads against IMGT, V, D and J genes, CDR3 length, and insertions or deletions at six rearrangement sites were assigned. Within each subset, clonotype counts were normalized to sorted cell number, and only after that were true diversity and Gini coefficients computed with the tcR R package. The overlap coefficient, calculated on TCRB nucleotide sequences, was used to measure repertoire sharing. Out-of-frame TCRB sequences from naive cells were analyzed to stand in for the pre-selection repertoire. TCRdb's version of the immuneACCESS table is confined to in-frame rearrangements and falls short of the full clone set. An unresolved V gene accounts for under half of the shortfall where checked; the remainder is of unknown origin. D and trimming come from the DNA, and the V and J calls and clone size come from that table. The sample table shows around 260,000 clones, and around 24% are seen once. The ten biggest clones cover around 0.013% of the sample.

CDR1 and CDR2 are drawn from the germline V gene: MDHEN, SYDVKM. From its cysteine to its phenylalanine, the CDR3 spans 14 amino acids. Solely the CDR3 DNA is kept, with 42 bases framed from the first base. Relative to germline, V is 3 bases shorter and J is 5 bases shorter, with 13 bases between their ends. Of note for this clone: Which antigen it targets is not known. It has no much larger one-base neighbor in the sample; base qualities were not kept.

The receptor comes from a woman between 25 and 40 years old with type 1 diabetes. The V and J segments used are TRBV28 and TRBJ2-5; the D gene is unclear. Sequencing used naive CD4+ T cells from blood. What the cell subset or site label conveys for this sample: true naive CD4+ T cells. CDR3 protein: CASSLGVSRETQYF. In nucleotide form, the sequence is TGTGCCAGCAGTTTGGGCGTCAGTAGGGAGACCCAGTACTTC.